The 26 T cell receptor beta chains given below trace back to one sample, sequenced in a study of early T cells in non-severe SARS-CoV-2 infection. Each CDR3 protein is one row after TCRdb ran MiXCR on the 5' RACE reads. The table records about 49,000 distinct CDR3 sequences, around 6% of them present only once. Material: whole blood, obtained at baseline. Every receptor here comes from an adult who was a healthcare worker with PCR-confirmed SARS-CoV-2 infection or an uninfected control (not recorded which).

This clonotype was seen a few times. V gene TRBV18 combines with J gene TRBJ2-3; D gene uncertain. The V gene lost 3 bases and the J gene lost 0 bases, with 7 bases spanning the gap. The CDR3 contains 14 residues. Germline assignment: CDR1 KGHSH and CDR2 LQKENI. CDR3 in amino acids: CASSPTPSTDTQYF. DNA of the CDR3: TGTGCCAGCTCACCGACGCCTAGCACAGATACGCAGTATTTT.

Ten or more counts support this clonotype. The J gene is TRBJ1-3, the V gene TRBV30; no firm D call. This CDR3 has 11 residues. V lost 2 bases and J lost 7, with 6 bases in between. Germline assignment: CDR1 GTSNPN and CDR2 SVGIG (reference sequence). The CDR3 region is CAWSHQNTIYF. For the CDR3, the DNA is TGTGCCTGGAGTCACCAGAACACCATATATTTT. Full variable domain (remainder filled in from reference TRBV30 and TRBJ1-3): SQTIHQWPATLVQPVGSPLSLECTVEGTSNPNLYWYRQAAGRGLQLLFYSVGIGQISSEVPQNLSASRPQDRQFILSSKKLLLSDSGFYLCAWSHQNTIYFGEGSWLTVV.

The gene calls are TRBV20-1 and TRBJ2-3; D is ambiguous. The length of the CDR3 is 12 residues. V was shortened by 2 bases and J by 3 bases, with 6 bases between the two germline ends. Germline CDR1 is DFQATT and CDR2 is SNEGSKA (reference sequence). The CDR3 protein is CSARRSTDTQYF. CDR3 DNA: TGCAGTGCTAGACGATCTACAGATACGCAGTATTTT.

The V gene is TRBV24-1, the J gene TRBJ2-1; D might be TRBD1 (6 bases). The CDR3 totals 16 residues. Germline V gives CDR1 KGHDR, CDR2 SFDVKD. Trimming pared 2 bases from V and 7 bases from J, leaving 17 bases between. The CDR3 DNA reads TGTGCCACCAGTGATTCCAGGGGCCGATCGAGAAATGAGCAGTTCTTC. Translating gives CATSDSRGRSRNEQFF.

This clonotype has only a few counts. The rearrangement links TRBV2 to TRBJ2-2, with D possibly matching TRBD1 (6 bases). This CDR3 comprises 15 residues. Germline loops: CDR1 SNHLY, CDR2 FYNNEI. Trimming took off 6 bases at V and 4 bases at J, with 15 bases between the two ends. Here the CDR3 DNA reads TGTGCCAGCAGCGTTGGGGGCGCCGGCACCGGGGAGCTGTTTTTT. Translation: CASSVGGAGTGELFF.

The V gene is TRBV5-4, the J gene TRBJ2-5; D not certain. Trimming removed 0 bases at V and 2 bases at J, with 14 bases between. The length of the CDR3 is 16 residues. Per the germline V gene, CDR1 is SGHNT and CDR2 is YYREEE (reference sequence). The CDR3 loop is CASSLVSPSRQETQYF. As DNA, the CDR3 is TGTGCCAGCAGCTTGGTCTCTCCTAGTAGACAAGAGACCCAGTACTTC.

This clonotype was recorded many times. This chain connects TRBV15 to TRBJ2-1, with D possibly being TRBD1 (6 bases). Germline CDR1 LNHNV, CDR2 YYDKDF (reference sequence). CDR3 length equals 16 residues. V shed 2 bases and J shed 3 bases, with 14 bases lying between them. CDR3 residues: CATSRRGTLIYNEQFF. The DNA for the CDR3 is TGTGCCACCAGCAGACGTGGGACACTCATCTACAATGAGCAGTTCTTC.

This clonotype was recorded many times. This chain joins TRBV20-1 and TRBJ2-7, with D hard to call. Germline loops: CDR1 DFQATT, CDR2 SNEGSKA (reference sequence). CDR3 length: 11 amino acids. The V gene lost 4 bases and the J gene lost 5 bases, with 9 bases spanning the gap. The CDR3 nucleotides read TGCAGTGCTAAGCTAGACCACGAGCAGTACTTC. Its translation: CSAKLDHEQYF.

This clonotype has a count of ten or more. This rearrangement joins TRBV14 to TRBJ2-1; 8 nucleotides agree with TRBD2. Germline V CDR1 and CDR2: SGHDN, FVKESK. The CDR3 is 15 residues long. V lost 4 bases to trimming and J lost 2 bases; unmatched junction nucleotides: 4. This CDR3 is CASSRAAGAYNEQFF. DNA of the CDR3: TGTGCCAGCAGCCGGGCAGCGGGGGCCTACAATGAGCAGTTCTTC.

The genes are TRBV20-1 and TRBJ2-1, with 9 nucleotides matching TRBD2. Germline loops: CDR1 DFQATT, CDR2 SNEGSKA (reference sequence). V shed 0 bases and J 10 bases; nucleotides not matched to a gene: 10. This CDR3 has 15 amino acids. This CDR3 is CSARDGSSGGGEQFF. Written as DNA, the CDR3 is TGCAGTGCTAGAGATGGTAGTAGCGGGGGAGGCGAGCAGTTCTTC.

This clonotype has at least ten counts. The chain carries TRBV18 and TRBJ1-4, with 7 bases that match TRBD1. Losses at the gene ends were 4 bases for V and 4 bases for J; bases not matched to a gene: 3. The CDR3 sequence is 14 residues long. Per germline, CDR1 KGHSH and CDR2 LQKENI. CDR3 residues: CASSRGQINEKLFF. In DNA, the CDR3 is TGTGCCAGCTCACGGGGACAGATTAATGAAAAACTGTTTTTT.

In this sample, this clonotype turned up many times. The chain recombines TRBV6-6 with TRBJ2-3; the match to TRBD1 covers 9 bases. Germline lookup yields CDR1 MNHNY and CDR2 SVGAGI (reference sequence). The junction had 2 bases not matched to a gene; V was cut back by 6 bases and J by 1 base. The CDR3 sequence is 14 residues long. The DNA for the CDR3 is TGTGCCAGCAGCCGGACAGGGGGCACAGATACGCAGTATTTT. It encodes CASSRTGGTDTQYF.

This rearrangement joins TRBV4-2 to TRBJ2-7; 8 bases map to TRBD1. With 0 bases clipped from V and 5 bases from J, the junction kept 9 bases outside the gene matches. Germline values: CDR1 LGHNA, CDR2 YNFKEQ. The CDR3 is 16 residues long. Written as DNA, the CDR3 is TGTGCCAGCAGCCAAGAGGCGCAGGGGGCGAACCACGAGCAGTACTTC. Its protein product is CASSQEAQGANHEQYF.

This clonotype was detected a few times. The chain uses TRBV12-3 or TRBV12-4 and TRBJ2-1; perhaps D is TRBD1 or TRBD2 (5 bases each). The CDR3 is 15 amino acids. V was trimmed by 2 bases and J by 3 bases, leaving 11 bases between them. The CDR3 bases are TGTGCCAGCAGTTTACCCGGGGCCCGCTACAATGAGCAGTTCTTC. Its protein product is CASSLPGARYNEQFF.

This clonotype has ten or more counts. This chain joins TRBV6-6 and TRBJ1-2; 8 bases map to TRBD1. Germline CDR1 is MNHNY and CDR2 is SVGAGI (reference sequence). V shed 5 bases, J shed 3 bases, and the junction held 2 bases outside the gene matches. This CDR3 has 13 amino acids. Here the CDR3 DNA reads TGTGCCAGCAGTCCGACAGGGGACTATGGCTACACCTTC. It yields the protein CASSPTGDYGYTF.

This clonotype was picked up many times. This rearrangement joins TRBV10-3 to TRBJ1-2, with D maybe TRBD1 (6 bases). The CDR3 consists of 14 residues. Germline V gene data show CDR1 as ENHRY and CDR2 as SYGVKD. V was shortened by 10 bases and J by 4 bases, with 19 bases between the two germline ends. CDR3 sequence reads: CANRAGAGSYGYTF. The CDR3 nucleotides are TGTGCCAACCGGGCGGGGGCCGGATCCTATGGCTACACCTTC.

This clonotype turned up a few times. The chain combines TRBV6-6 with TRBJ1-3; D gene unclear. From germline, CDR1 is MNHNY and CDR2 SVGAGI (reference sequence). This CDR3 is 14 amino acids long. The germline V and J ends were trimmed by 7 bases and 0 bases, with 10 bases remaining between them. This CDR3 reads CASKTQSSGNTIYF. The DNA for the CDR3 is TGTGCCAGCAAAACACAGAGCTCTGGAAACACCATATATTTT.

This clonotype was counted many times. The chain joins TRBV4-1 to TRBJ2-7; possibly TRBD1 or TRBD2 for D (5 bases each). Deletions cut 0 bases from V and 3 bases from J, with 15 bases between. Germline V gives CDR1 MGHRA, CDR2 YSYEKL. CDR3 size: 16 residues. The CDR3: CASSQDTGAAGYEQYF. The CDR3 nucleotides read TGCGCCAGCAGCCAAGATACAGGTGCGGCGGGCTACGAGCAGTACTTC.

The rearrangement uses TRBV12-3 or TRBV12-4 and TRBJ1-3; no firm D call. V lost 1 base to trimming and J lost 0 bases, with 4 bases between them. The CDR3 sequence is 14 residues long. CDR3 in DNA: TGTGCCAGCAGTTTAGGCAGCTCTGGAAACACCATATATTTT. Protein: CASSLGSSGNTIYF.

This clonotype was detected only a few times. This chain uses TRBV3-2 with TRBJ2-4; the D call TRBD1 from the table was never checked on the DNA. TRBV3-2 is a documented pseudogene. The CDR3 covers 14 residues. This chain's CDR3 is CASSHRGAKNIQYF. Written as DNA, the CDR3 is TGTGCCAGCAGCCACAGGGGGGCCAAAAACATTCAGTACTTC.

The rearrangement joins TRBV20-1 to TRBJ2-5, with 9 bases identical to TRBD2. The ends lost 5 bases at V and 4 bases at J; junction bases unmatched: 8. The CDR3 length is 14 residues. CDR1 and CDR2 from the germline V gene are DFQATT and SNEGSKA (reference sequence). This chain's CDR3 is CSASGLARRETQYF. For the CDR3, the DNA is TGCAGTGCTTCGGGACTAGCAAGACGAGAGACCCAGTACTTC.

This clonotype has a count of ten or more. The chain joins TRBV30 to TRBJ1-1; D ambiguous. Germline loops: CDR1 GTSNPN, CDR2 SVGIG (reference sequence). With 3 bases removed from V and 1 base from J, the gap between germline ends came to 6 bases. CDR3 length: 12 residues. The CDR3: CAWSHENTEAFF. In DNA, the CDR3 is TGTGCCTGGAGCCACGAGAACACTGAAGCTTTCTTT.

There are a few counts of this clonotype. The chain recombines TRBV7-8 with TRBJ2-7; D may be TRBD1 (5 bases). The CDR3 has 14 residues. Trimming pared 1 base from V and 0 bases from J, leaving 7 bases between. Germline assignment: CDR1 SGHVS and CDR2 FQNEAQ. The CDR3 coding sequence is TGTGCCAGCAGCTTAGACCAGGGCTCCTACGAGCAGTACTTC. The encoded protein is CASSLDQGSYEQYF.

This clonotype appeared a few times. Written as DNA, the CDR3 is TGTGCCAGCAGTTTAATACGTGGAAGACGGGGGTTTAATGAAAAACTGTTTTTT. Translated: CASSLIRGRRGFNEKLFF. The rearrangement links TRBV27 to TRBJ1-4, with D possibly matching TRBD1 (5 bases). From germline, CDR1 is MNHEY and CDR2 SMNVEV (reference sequence). Trimming stripped 2 bases from V and 4 bases from J, with 20 bases between. The CDR3 extends over 18 amino acids.

CDR3 sequence: CASSLIGSGANVLTF. The CDR3 nucleotides read TGTGCCAGCAGCTTGATAGGCTCTGGGGCCAACGTCCTGACTTTC. V is TRBV5-4 and J is TRBJ2-6; D is unclear. Germline CDR1 SGHNT, CDR2 YYREEE (reference sequence). Trimming took 1 base from V and 0 from J, leaving 5 bases between them. The CDR3 is made up of 15 amino acids.

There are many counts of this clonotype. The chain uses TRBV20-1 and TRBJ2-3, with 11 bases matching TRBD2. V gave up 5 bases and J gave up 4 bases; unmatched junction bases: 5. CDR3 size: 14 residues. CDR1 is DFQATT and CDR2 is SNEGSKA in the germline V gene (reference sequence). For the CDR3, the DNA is TGCAGTGCTTTTAGCGGGGGGGGAGCAGATACGCAGTATTTT. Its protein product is CSAFSGGGADTQYF.